A selection of T cell receptor beta chains follows, all from one sample in a study of blood T cells in healthy people across ages. One entry per CDR3 protein results from TCRdb running MiXCR on the 5' RACE reads. The sample lists roughly 640,000 distinct CDR3 sequences, approximately 30% occurring once. The sequenced sample consisted of blood. Receptor source: a woman aged 80 or over in good health. Each CDR3 is given with its conserved first and last residue. The D gene is left open where the match is weak. A row's size may be missing; if present it is once, few, many or a size class.

D	J	size	V	CDR3	DNA
-	TRBJ2-7	many	TRBV29-1	CSVEQDTYEQYF	TGCAGCGTTGAACAGGACACGTACGAGCAGTACTTC
TRBD1	TRBJ2-1	few	TRBV20-1	CSATTRQGHRGNEQFF	TGCAGTGCTACCACCCGACAGGGCCATAGAGGCAATGAGCAGTTCTTC
-	TRBJ2-3	many	TRBV7-3	CASSSGFGRDTQYF	TGTGCCAGCAGCTCGGGGTTCGGGAGAGATACGCAGTATTTT
-	TRBJ1-6	many	TRBV20-1	CSARLRLGNSPLHF	TGCAGTGCTAGACTCCGCCTGGGAAATTCACCCCTCCACTTT
-	TRBJ2-1	-	TRBV27	CAIGDSHRLNEQFF	TGTGCCATCGGGGATTCCCACCGCCTAAATGAGCAGTTCTTC
TRBD1	TRBJ1-5	-	TRBV5-3	CARSLEGQGHQPQHF	TGTGCCAGAAGCTTGGAGGGACAGGGGCATCAGCCCCAGCATTTT
-	TRBJ2-3	few	TRBV6-5	CASRRRGANTDTQYF	TGTGCCAGCAGACGACGGGGGGCGAACACAGATACGCAGTATTTT
-	TRBJ1-5	-	TRBV6-2/TRBV6-3	CASTDPKGNNQPQHF	TGTGCCAGCACCGATCCCAAGGGAAACAATCAGCCCCAGCATTTT
-	TRBJ2-1	many	TRBV19	CASSMGSRLSSNEQFF	TGTGCCAGTAGTATGGGATCTAGACTGTCCTCCAATGAGCAGTTCTTC
TRBD2	TRBJ2-1	few	TRBV5-1	CASSAGLAGGPGEQFF	TGCGCCAGCAGCGCGGGACTAGCGGGGGGGCCTGGTGAGCAGTTCTTC
TRBD1	TRBJ1-5	few	TRBV7-2	CASSLKQGSNQPQHF	TGTGCCAGCAGCTTAAAACAGGGGAGTAATCAGCCCCAGCATTTT
-	TRBJ1-2	many	TRBV2	CASTWQNYGYTF	TGTGCCAGCACATGGCAGAACTATGGCTACACCTTC
TRBD2	TRBJ2-7	many	TRBV28	CASRRLAGTLGEQYF	TGTGCCAGCAGGAGACTAGCGGGGACTTTGGGCGAGCAGTACTTC
-	TRBJ1-1	few	TRBV18	CASSQAWSNAEAFF	TGTGCCAGCTCACAGGCGTGGTCGAACGCTGAAGCTTTCTTT
-	TRBJ2-7	many	TRBV12-3/TRBV12-4	CASSFEGSYEQYF	TGTGCCAGCAGTTTTGAGGGGTCCTACGAGCAGTACTTC
TRBD2	TRBJ2-1	many	TRBV20-1	CSARDLFAGVHEQFF	TGCAGTGCTAGAGATTTATTTGCGGGGGTACATGAGCAGTTCTTC
-	TRBJ1-6	-	TRBV30	CAWSVIMGESPLHF	TGTGCCTGGAGTGTAATCATGGGGGAATCACCCCTCCACTTT
-	TRBJ2-1	many	TRBV7-2	CASSSGPISYNEQFF	TGTGCCAGCAGCTCGGGACCGATTTCCTACAATGAGCAGTTCTTC
-	TRBJ2-7	-	TRBV7-9	CSSRYANSYEQYF	TGTTCCAGCAGGTATGCGAATTCCTACGAGCAGTACTTC
TRBD2	TRBJ2-4	once	TRBV4-2	CASSPLGASGGLRDIQYF	TGTGCCAGCAGCCCCCTGGGGGCTAGCGGGGGTCTCAGAGACATTCAGTACTTC
-	TRBJ2-1	-	TRBV7-8	CASSLYGDLYNEQFF	TGTGCCAGCAGCTTATACGGGGACCTCTACAATGAGCAGTTCTTC
-	TRBJ1-4	-	TRBV19	CASSIAGSLRKLFF	TGTGCCAGTAGTATCGCGGGGAGCCTCCGAAAACTGTTTTTT
-	TRBJ1-2	many	TRBV6-1	CASSESGYALGGYTF	TGTGCCAGCAGTGAATCGGGGTACGCGTTGGGAGGCTACACCTTC
-	TRBJ2-1	-	TRBV11-2	CASRREGLNGQFF	TGTGCCAGCAGGCGTGAGGGGCTCAATGGGCAGTTCTTC
TRBD1	TRBJ2-7	many	TRBV29-1	CSVVGGMDWGYEQYF	TGCAGCGTTGTAGGGGGCATGGACTGGGGCTACGAGCAGTACTTC
TRBD2	TRBJ2-5	many	TRBV7-9	CASSFGGLAGIQETQYF	TGTGCCAGCAGCTTTGGAGGACTAGCGGGCATCCAAGAGACCCAGTACTTC
-	TRBJ2-7	many	TRBV30	CAWTATGREQYF	TGTGCCTGGACCGCAACAGGGCGGGAGCAGTACTTC
-	TRBJ1-1	-	TRBV6-1	CASSVKFDGTEAFF	TGTGCCAGCAGTGTAAAGTTCGATGGCACTGAAGCTTTCTTT
-	TRBJ1-1	-	TRBV6-1	CASSTAGRTTEAFF	TGTGCCAGCAGTACCGCAGGGCGAACGACTGAAGCTTTCTTT
-	TRBJ1-1	few	TRBV7-2	CASSLGQRGTEAFF	TGTGCCAGCAGCTTAGGCCAAAGAGGCACTGAAGCTTTCTTT
TRBD2	TRBJ2-7	few	TRBV4-3	CASSQGEGRYEQYF	TGCGCCAGCAGCCAAGGGGAGGGACGCTACGAGCAGTACTTC
-	TRBJ2-7	many	TRBV3-1	CASSQEAGLYEQYF	TGTGCCAGCAGCCAAGAGGCAGGGTTGTACGAGCAGTACTTC
-	TRBJ2-3	-	TRBV28	CASSFAGGTDTQYF	TGTGCCAGCAGTTTTGCAGGGGGCACAGATACGCAGTATTTT
TRBD2	TRBJ2-3	many	TRBV7-7	CASSPSPAGGHSITDTQYF	TGTGCTAGCAGCCCTTCGCCAGCGGGGGGTCATTCTATCACAGATACGCAGTATTTT
-	TRBJ2-6	many	TRBV3-1	CASSQDIGAGANVLTF	TGTGCCAGCAGCCAAGATATCGGGGCTGGGGCCAACGTCCTGACTTTC
-	TRBJ1-5	few	TRBV2	CASRGGSNQPQHF	TGTGCCAGCCGAGGGGGAAGCAATCAGCCCCAGCATTTT
TRBD1	TRBJ1-4	many	TRBV12-3/TRBV12-4	CASTATGINEKLFF	TGTGCCAGCACCGCGACAGGGATTAATGAAAAACTGTTTTTT
TRBD1	TRBJ1-1	-	TRBV12-3/TRBV12-4	CASSSQGQGGTEAFF	TGTGCCAGCAGTTCCCAAGGACAGGGGGGCACTGAAGCTTTCTTT
-	TRBJ2-1	many	TRBV7-2	CASSQDSSYNEQFF	TGTGCCAGCAGCCAGGACAGCTCCTACAATGAGCAGTTCTTC
-	TRBJ1-4	few	TRBV7-9	CASSRPGRGDEKLFF	TGTGCCAGCAGCAGACCGGGACGGGGGGATGAAAAACTGTTTTTT
TRBD1	TRBJ1-2	-	TRBV7-3	CASSPEGAPVYGYTF	TGTGCCAGCAGTCCTGAGGGGGCCCCCGTCTATGGCTACACCTTC
TRBD2	TRBJ2-1	many	TRBV6-1	CASTALGGGSSSSEQFF	TGTGCCAGCACGGCCCTCGGCGGGGGGTCAAGTAGTAGTGAGCAGTTCTTC
-	TRBJ2-5	-	TRBV6-5	CASRRGPETQYF	TGTGCCAGCCGTCGCGGGCCAGAGACCCAGTACTTC
-	TRBJ2-3	-	TRBV12-3/TRBV12-4	CASSLGVRGASADTQYF	TGTGCCAGCAGTTTAGGGGTTCGGGGGGCGAGCGCAGATACGCAGTATTTT
-	TRBJ1-2	few	TRBV27	CASSSNLGVNGYTF	TGTGCCAGCAGTTCGAACCTAGGGGTCAATGGCTACACCTTC
-	TRBJ2-3	many	TRBV3-1	CASSQRRLDTDTQYF	TGTGCCAGCAGCCAAAGAAGACTGGACACAGATACGCAGTATTTT
-	TRBJ2-1	many	TRBV7-6	CASSLTPGAHNEQFF	TGTGCCAGCAGCTTAACCCCAGGAGCTCACAATGAGCAGTTCTTC
-	TRBJ2-2	-	TRBV6-2/TRBV6-3	CASKGTGTSGELFF	TGTGCCAGCAAGGGCACAGGGACATCCGGGGAGCTGTTTTTT
-	TRBJ1-5	-	TRBV7-2	CASSETGLQPQHF	TGTGCCAGCAGCGAAACTGGGCTTCAGCCCCAGCATTTT
-	TRBJ1-2	-	TRBV30	CAWSVPPSAGGDYGYTF	TGTGCCTGGAGTGTACCACCGAGCGCGGGGGGAGACTATGGCTACACCTTC
-	TRBJ2-7	many	TRBV7-8	CASSRTRIEQYF	TGTGCCAGCAGCCGGACTCGTATCGAGCAGTACTTC
-	TRBJ1-2	-	TRBV12-3/TRBV12-4	CASSLRSALANYGYTF	TGTGCCAGCAGTTTAAGGTCAGCCCTAGCTAACTATGGCTACACCTTC
TRBD1	TRBJ2-3	few	TRBV29-1	CSVEGWAPGGRDTQYF	TGCAGCGTTGAAGGGTGGGCGCCAGGGGGCCGAGATACGCAGTATTTT
-	TRBJ1-4	-	TRBV6-6	CASRSLPGSENGKLFF	TGTGCCAGCAGGTCCTTACCAGGGTCGGAGAACGGAAAACTGTTTTTT
-	TRBJ2-3	many	TRBV27	CASSRWLGASTDTQYF	TGTGCCAGCAGTCGTTGGTTGGGGGCTAGCACAGATACGCAGTATTTT
-	TRBJ2-1	once	TRBV7-6	CASSYTSRGYNEQFF	TGTGCCAGCAGCTACACGAGTAGGGGATACAATGAGCAGTTCTTC
-	TRBJ2-7	-	TRBV5-1	CASSLPSESQYF	TGCGCCAGCAGCTTACCGAGTGAGTCCCAGTACTTC
-	TRBJ2-7	many	TRBV10-3	CAIGDFQSSYEQYF	TGTGCCATAGGGGACTTCCAGAGCTCCTACGAGCAGTACTTC